The 9 T cell receptor beta chains in this list originate from one sample, sequenced in a study of OX40 agonist ivuxolimab in advanced cancers. Generated by immunoSEQ multiplex PCR, the TCRdb table keeps only in-frame clones and is missing some. The sample has fewer than 80,000 clones; about 89% are singletons. The material sequenced was CD4+ or CD8+ T cells sorted from blood, taken in a trial of the OX40 agonist ivuxolimab. The receptors were gathered from an adult with an advanced solid tumor such as melanoma, head and neck, liver or kidney cancer.

The J gene is TRBJ2-5, the V gene TRBV5-1; weak D call: TRBD1 (6 bases). The CDR3 spans 14 residues. Germline V CDR1 and CDR2: SGHRS, YFSETQ. The V end was cut by 4 bases, the J end by 1 base, with 11 bases between. The CDR3 DNA is TGCGCCAGCAGCCCGGGACACCGCCAAGAGACCCAGTACTTC. It codes for CASSPGHRQETQYF.

This sequence joins TRBV7-3 and TRBJ2-5; 8 nucleotides match TRBD1. The J segment lost 3 bases and the V segment lost 3 bases, leaving 0 bases of the junction unmatched. Germline V lookup: CDR1 SGHTA, CDR2 FQGTGA. The CDR3 runs 13 residues. Written as DNA, the CDR3 is TGTGCCAGCAGCTTGGACAGGGAAGAGACCCAGTACTTC. Protein: CASSLDREETQYF.

The CDR3 spells CASSPNPMNQPQHF. DNA for the CDR3: TGTGCCAGCAGTCCAAATCCCATGAATCAGCCCCAGCATTTT. The V call is TRBV6-5, the J call TRBJ1-5; the D is unclear. Germline lookup yields CDR1 MNHEY and CDR2 SVGAGI. Trimming stripped 5 bases from V and 4 bases from J, with 12 bases between. The CDR3 has 14 residues.

The chain recombines TRBV28 with TRBJ2-7; D is undetermined. The CDR3 spans 14 residues. V gave up 2 bases and J gave up 2 bases, with 10 bases separating them. Germline CDR1 MDHEN, CDR2 SYDVKM. Written as DNA, the CDR3 is TGTGCCAGCAGTTTAGACCTCTCCGCCTACGAGCAGTACTTC. Its protein product is CASSLDLSAYEQYF.

The rearrangement uses TRBV28 and TRBJ2-3; 11 nucleotides line up with TRBD2. J gave up 5 bases and V 6 bases, and 13 bases lay outside the gene matches. Germline CDR1 MDHEN, CDR2 SYDVKM. The CDR3 loop spans 17 amino acids. CDR3 bases: TGTGCCAGCAGGGAACTTAGCGGGAGGGCCAATGGAGATACGCAGTATTTT. Translated: CASRELSGRANGDTQYF.

The chain is built from TRBV9 and TRBJ2-7, with 9 positions matching TRBD1. With 3 bases clipped from V and 7 bases from J, the junction kept 8 bases outside the gene matches. Germline V gives CDR1 SGDLS, CDR2 YYNGEE. The CDR3 length is 14 residues. The CDR3 DNA sequence: TGTGCCAGCAGCGCGGGGACAGGGATGGGGGAGCAGTACTTC. It yields the protein CASSAGTGMGEQYF.

V usage is TRBV5-1 and J usage is TRBJ2-5; possibly TRBD1 or TRBD2 for D (6 bases each). Germline V gene sequence: CDR1 SGHRS, CDR2 YFSETQ. Trimming pared 2 bases from V and 5 bases from J, leaving 10 bases between. The length of the CDR3 is 13 residues. CDR3 bases: TGCGCCAGCAGCTTAGGGGGGAAGGAGACCCAGTACTTC. Encoded protein: CASSLGGKETQYF.

A word on this clone: Other DNA sequences of this sample code for an identical CDR3. The V gene is TRBV20-1, the J gene TRBJ1-1; D may be TRBD1 (5 bases). Germline V gene lookup returns CDR1 DFQATT and CDR2 SNEGSKA (reference sequence). The length of the CDR3 is 11 residues. V lost 3 bases and J lost 7, with 9 bases in between. DNA of the CDR3: TGCAGTGCTAGGGGGGGATATGAAGCTTTCTTT. The encoded protein is CSARGGYEAFF.

The J gene is TRBJ2-4, the V gene TRBV28; TRBD2 agrees at 11 bases. CDR1 is MDHEN and CDR2 is SYDVKM in the germline V gene. The CDR3 has 16 amino acids. Trimming removed 5 bases from V and 3 bases from J; junction bases left unmatched: 6. CDR3 in amino acids: CASSRRLAGNKNIQYF. The CDR3 DNA sequence: TGTGCCAGCAGTCGTAGACTAGCGGGAAACAAAAACATTCAGTACTTC.